This T cell receptor beta chain emerged from a study of T cell responses to AZD1222 COVID-19 vaccine (dated by TCRdb to about 2021). In terms of the full investigation: TCR sequencing was performed for roughly 250 trial participants, of whom approximately 200 were given two doses of AZD1222 and around 25 were given two doses of MenACWY control vaccine. Trial participants were enrolled into age subgroups of 18-55, 56-69 and 70-plus years, which contained 148, 28 and 57 TCR-sequenced participants, respectively.

The CDR3 regions of human TCRbeta chains were analyzed by immunosequencing. Per the source publication's procedure: TCRs in the repertoires were compared against a reference library of SARS-CoV-2-specific TCRs that had been generated with the MIRA antigen-specificity platform. Breadth was defined as the fraction of unique TCRs that were SARS-CoV-2-associated. Depth was defined as the fraction of total T cells that were SARS-CoV-2-associated. Using the MIRA data, each spike-specific TCR was mapped to the spike region that the TCR reacts to and placed in a CD4 or CD8 class. Log10-transformed breadth and depth values were compared by one-way ANOVA with Sidak's multiple comparisons tests. Not all clones reach the TCRdb copy of this immuneACCESS table, which keeps in-frame sequences only. Checked studies attribute under half of the gap to unresolved V genes and leave the rest unexplained. V and J calls and clone size are those listed in that table; D and trimming were worked out from the DNA. The sample yields fewer than 70,000 clones; approximately 80% were counted once. Of the sample, over 3% falls within the top ten clones.

The germline V gene (reference sequence) specifies LNHDA as CDR1 and SQIVND as CDR2. The CDR3 measures 12 amino acids from cysteine to phenylalanine. Of the read, only the CDR3 DNA is kept; its 36 bases are in frame from base 1. V loses 6 bases, J loses 7 bases, and the germline ends lie 12 bases apart. Per the publication, the time point label means: about 28 days (+/-7) after the second vaccine dose. AZD1222 recipients with second doses at about 4 weeks or about 12 weeks were pooled, because spike-specific TCR depth and breadth did not differ between schedules. Vaccinee samples came from UK trials COV001 and COV002, including a single-blind randomized controlled phase 2/3 trial of AZD1222 (ChAdOx1 nCoV-19) in healthy adults. For TCRbeta chain sequencing, PBMC samples from trial participants were taken at day 0 and at day 28 after the second dose. Beyond this particular receptor, the publication reports: CD4 TCRs associated with the vaccine covered the entire spike protein, and the dominant responses were in regions 160-218 and 743-854. Participants were mostly white British and included more females than males, and it was suggested by the authors that clonal diversity may have been underestimated. After two AZD1222 doses, both the breadth and the depth of spike-specific TCRs were significantly higher than at day 0 and than in MenACWY recipients. Nearly half of unique spike-specific TCRs reportedly recognized epitopes outside regions mutated in the B.1.351 and B.1.1.7 variants. The 56-69-year group was small, and its depth increase did not reach significance, likely because of low power. Because no day 14 peak-response samples were available, repertoires were characterized only after the peak T cell response. Conclusions about previously exposed vaccinees are limited, since just a handful of AZD1222 recipients were seropositive for SARS-CoV-2 at baseline.

This clone was detected only once. This clone's antigen is unknown. It has no much larger one-base neighbor in the sample; base qualities were not kept. Source: peripheral blood, taken 28 days after the second AZD1222 dose. This TCR came from an adult who received the AZD1222 COVID-19 vaccine. This sequence uses TRBV19 and TRBJ1-1; the D gene identity is not certain. The nucleotides are TGTGCCAGTAGGTTCGGAGACGGTGAAGCTTTCTTT. Its protein reads: CASRFGDGEAFF.